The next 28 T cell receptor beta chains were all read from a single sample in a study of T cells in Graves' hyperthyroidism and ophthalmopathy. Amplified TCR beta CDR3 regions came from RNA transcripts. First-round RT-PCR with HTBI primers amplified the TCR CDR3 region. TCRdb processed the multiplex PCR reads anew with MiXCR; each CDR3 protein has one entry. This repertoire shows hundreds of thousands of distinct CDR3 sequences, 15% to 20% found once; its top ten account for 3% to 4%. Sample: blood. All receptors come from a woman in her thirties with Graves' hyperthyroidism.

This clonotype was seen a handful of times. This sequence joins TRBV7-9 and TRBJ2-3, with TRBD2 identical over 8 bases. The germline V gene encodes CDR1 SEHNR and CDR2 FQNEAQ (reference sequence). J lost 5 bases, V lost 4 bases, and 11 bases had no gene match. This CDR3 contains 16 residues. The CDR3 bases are TGTGCCAGCAGCTCCCGCGGGGGGCTGGGTGGAGATACGCAGTATTTT. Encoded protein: CASSSRGGLGGDTQYF.

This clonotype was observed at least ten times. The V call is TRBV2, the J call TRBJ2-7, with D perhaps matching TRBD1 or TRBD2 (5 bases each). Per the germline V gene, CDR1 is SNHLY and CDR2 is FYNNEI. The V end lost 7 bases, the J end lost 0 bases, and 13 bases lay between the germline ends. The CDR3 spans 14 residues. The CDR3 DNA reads TGTGCCAGCAAGGTCCGGGACGTCTCCTACGAGCAGTACTTC. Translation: CASKVRDVSYEQYF. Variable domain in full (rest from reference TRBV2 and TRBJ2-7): EPEVTQTPSHQVTQMGQEVILRCVPISNHLYFYWYRQILGQKVEFLVSFYNNEISEKSEIFDDQFSVERPDGSNFTLKIRSTKLEDSAMYFCASKVRDVSYEQYFGPGTRLTVT.

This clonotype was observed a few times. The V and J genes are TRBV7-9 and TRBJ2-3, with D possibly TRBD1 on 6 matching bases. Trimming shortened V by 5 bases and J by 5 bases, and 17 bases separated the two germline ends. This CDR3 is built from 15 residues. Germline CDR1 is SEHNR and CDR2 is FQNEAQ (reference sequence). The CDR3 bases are TGTGCCAGCAGCGCCTCCAGGGGTCGTATAGATACGCAGTATTTT. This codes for CASSASRGRIDTQYF.

The DNA for the CDR3 is TGTGCCTGGAGTGCCGCTGGGACTTACACTTTCTTT. Protein sequence: CAWSAAGTYTFF. The chain joins TRBV30 to TRBJ1-1, with D maybe TRBD1 (5 bases). Per germline, CDR1 GTSNPN and CDR2 SVGIG (reference sequence). This CDR3 has 12 residues. V lost 1 base and J lost 12, with 15 bases in between. Using reference TRBV30 and TRBJ1-1 for the parts outside the CDR3, the full variable domain is SQTIHQWPATLVQPVGSPLSLECTVEGTSNPNLYWYRQAAGRGLQLLFYSVGIGQISSEVPQNLSASRPQDRQFILSSKKLLLSDSGFYLCAWSAAGTYTFFGQGTRLTVV.

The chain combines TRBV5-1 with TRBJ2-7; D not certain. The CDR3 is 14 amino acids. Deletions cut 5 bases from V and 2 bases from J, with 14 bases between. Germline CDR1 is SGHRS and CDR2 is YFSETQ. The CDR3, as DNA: TGCGCCAGCAGACCAACCTTAAGGACCTACGAGCAGTACTTC. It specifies CASRPTLRTYEQYF.

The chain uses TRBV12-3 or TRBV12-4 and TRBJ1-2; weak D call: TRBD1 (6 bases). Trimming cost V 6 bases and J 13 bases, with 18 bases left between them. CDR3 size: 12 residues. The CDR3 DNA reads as TGTGCCAGCAGCCTACGACAGGACCTCCTCACCTTC. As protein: CASSLRQDLLTF.

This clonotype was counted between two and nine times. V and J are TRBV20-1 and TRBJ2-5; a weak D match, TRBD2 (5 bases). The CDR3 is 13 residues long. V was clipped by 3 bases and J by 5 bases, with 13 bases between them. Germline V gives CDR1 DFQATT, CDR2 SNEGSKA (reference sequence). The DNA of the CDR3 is TGCAGTGCTAGGGCTAGCCTGGAGGAGACCCAGTACTTC. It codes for CSARASLEETQYF.

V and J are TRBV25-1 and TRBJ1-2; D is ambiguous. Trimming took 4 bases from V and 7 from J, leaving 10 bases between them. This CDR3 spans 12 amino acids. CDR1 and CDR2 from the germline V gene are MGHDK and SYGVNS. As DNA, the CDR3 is TGTGCCAGCAGTGGGGGAACGTCTGGCTACACCTTC. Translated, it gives CASSGGTSGYTF.

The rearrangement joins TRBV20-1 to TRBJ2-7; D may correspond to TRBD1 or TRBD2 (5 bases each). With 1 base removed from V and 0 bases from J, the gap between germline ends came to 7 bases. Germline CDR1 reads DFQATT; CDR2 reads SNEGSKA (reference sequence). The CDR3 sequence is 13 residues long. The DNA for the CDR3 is TGCAGTGCTAGAGCGGGGCCCTCCTACGAGCAGTACTTC. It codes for CSARAGPSYEQYF.

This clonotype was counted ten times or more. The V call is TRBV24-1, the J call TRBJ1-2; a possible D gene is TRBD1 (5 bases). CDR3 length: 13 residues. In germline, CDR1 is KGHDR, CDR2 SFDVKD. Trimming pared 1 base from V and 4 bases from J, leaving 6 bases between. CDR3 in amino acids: CATSDFGGYGYTF. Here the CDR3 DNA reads TGTGCCACCAGTGATTTTGGGGGCTATGGCTACACCTTC.

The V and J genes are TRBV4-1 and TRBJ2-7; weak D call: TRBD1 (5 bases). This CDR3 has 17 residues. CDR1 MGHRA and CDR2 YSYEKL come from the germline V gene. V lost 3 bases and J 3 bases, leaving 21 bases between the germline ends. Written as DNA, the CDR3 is TGCGCCAGCAGCCATGCGGTTAGAGGCAGGGCGAGCTACGAGCAGTACTTC. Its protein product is CASSHAVRGRASYEQYF.

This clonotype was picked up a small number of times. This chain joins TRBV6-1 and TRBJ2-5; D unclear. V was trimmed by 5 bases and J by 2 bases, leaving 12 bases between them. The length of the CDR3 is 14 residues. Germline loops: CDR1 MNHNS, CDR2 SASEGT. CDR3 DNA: TGTGCCAGCAGTCAGTACAGCCCGCAAGAGACCCAGTACTTC. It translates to CASSQYSPQETQYF.

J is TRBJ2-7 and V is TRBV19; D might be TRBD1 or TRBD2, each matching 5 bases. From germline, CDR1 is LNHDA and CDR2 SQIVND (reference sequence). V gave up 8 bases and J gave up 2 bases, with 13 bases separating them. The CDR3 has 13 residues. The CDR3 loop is CASSYGAAYEQYF. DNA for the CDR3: TGTGCCAGTTCCTACGGGGCAGCCTACGAGCAGTACTTC. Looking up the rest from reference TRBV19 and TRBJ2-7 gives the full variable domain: DGGITQSPKYLFRKEGQNVTLSCEQNLNHDAMYWYRQDPGQGLRLIYYSQIVNDFQKGDIAEGYSVSREKKESFPLTVTSAQKNPTAFYLCASSYGAAYEQYFGPGTRLTVT.

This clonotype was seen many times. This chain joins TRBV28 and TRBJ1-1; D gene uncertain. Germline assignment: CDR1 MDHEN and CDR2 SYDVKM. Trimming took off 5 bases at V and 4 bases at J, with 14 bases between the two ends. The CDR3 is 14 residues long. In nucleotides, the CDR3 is TGTGCCAGCAGTCCCGGACCCCGGGTCACTGAAGCTTTCTTT. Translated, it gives CASSPGPRVTEAFF.

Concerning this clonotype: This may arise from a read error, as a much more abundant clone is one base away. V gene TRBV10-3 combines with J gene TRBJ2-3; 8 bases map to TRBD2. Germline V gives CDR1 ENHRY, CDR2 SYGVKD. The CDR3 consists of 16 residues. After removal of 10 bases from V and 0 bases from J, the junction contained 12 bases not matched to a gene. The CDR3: CATRLTSAGSTDTQYF. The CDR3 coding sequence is TGTGCCACCAGGTTGACTAGCGCGGGCAGCACAGATACGCAGTATTTT.

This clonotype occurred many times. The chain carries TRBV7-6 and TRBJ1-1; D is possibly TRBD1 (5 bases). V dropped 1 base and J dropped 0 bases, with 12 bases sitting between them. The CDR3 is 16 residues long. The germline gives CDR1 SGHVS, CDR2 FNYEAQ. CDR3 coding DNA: TGTGCCAGCAGCTTAGGTTCAGGGAGCCTGAACACTGAAGCTTTCTTT. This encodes CASSLGSGSLNTEAFF. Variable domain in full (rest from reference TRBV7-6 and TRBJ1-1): GAGVSQSPRYKVTKRGQDVALRCDPISGHVSLYWYRQALGQGPEFLTYFNYEAQQDKSGLPNDRFSAERPEGSISTLTIQRTEQRDSAMYRCASSLGSGSLNTEAFFGQGTRLTVV.

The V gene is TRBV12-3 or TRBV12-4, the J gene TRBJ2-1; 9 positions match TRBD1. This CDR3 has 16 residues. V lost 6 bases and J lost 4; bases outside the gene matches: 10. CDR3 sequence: CASSLGGTGLYNEQFF. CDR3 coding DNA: TGTGCCAGCAGCCTAGGGGGGACAGGGTTATACAATGAGCAGTTCTTC.

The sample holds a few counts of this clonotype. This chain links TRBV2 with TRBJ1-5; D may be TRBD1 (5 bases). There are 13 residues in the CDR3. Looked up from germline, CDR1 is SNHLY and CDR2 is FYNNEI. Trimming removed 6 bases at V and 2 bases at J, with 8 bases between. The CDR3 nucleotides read TGTGCCAGCAGGGTAGGGGGCAATCAGCCCCAGCATTTT. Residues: CASRVGGNQPQHF.

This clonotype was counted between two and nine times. The CDR3 region has the DNA TGTGCCATCAGTGAGTCCGGCGGGAGGGCCCACAATGAGCAGTTCTTC. It codes for CAISESGGRAHNEQFF. The chain carries TRBV10-3 and TRBJ2-1, with 9 bases aligning to TRBD2. With 0 bases clipped from V and 5 bases from J, the junction kept 5 bases outside the gene matches. The CDR3 covers 16 residues. Germline-derived CDR1 and CDR2 are ENHRY and SYGVKD.

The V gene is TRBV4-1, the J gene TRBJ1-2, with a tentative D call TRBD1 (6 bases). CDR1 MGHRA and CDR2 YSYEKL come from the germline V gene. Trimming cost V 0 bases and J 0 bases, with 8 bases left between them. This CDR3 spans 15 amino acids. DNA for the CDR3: TGCGCCAGCAGCCAAGAGAGGGGGTCTAACTATGGCTACACCTTC. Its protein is CASSQERGSNYGYTF.

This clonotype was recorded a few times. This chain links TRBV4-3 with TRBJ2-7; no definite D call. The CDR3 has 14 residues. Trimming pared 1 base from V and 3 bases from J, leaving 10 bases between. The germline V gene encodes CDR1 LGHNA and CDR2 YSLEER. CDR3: CASSQGRTFYEQYF. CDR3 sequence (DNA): TGCGCCAGCAGCCAAGGGCGCACCTTCTACGAGCAGTACTTC.

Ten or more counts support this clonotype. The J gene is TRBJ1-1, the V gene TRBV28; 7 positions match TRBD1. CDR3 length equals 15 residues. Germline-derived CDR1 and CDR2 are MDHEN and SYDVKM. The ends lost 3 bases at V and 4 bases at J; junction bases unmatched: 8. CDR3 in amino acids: CASSLTGWEITEAFF. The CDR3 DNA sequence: TGTGCCAGCAGTTTGACAGGGTGGGAAATCACTGAAGCTTTCTTT.

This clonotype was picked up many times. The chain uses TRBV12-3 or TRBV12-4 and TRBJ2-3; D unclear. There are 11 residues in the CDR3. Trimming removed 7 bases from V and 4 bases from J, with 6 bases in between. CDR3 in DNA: TGTGCCAGCACCTCGGCAGATACGCAGTATTTT. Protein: CASTSADTQYF.

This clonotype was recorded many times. The CDR3 DNA reads TGTGCCAGCAGACCCCGGGACAGGGTCGGAGAGCAGTACTTC. Translated: CASRPRDRVGEQYF. The chain links TRBV28 to TRBJ2-7, with 9 bases matching TRBD1. J was trimmed by 7 bases and V by 6 bases; bases with no gene match: 10. In germline, CDR1 is MDHEN, CDR2 SYDVKM. The CDR3 covers 14 residues.

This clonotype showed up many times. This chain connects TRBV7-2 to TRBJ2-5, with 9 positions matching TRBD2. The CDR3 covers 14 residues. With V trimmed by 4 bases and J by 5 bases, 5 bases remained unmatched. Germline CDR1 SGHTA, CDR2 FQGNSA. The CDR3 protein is CASSSVSGGETQYF. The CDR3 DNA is TGTGCCAGCAGCTCCGTCAGCGGGGGGGAGACCCAGTACTTC.

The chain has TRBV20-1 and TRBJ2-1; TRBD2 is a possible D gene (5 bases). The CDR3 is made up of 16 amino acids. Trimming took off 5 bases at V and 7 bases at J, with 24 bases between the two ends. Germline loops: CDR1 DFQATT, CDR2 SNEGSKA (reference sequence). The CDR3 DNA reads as TGCAGTGCTCGACCCGGGATAAGATTCACCCTGAATGAGCAGTTCTTC. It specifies CSARPGIRFTLNEQFF.

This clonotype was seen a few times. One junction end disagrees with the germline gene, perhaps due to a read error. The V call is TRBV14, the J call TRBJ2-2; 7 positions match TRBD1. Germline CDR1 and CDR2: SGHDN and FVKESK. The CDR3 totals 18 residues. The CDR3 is CASSQAEQGIGNTGELLF. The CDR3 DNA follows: TGTGCCAGCAGCCAAGCGGAACAGGGGATCGGGAACACCGGGGAGCTGCTTTTT.

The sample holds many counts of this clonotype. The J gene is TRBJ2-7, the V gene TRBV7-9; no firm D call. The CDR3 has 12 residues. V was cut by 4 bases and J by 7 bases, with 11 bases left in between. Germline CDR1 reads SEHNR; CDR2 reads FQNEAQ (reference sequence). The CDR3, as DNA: TGTGCCAGCAGCTCTGCCGGATGGGAGCAGTACTTC. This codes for CASSSAGWEQYF.